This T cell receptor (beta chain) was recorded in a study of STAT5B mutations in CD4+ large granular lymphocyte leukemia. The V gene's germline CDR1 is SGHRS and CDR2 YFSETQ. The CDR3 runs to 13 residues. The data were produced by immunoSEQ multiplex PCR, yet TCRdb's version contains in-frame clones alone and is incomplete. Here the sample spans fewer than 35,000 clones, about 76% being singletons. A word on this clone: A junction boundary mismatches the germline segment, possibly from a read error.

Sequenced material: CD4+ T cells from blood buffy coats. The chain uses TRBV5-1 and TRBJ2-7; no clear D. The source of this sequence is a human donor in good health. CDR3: CASSLWGSSEQYF. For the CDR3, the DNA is TGCGCCAGCAGCTTGTGGGGTTCCTCCGAGCAGTACTTC.